This passage covers 26 T cell receptor beta chains from one sample sequenced in a study of CD8 T cells in Susac syndrome. The RNA, roughly 0.45 to 1 ug, was put through reverse transcription using random hexamers. TCRdb re-called the immunoSEQ multiplex PCR reads through MiXCR, storing one row per CDR3 protein. Among around 160,000 distinct CDR3 sequences listed, approximately 94% were seen once. Sequences were obtained from CD4+ T cells from PBMCs. These TCRs come from a human donor with multiple sclerosis.

The chain uses TRBV6-6 and TRBJ2-2, with a weak D call TRBD1 (6 bases). Germline V gene sequence: CDR1 MNHNY, CDR2 SVGAGI (reference sequence). V was shortened by 6 bases and J by 4 bases, with 9 bases between the two germline ends. The CDR3 runs 13 residues. CDR3 DNA: TGTGCCAGCAGGGAACAGGGCACCGGGGAGCTGTTTTTT. Its protein product is CASREQGTGELFF.

The rearrangement links TRBV13 to TRBJ2-4; TRBD1 matches 7 bases. Unmatched junction bases numbered 10, after V lost 8 bases and J lost 0 bases. The germline gives CDR1 PRHDT, CDR2 FYEKMQ (reference sequence). The CDR3 extends over 16 amino acids. CDR3 nucleotides: TGTGCCAGCGGCCGTACGACAGGGCTAGCCAAAAACATTCAGTACTTC. Translated, it gives CASGRTTGLAKNIQYF.

CDR3: CASSWQGRDTEAFF. The CDR3 nucleotides are TGCGCCAGCAGCTGGCAGGGTAGGGACACTGAAGCTTTCTTT. This chain joins TRBV5-1 and TRBJ1-1; a weak D match, TRBD1 (5 bases). CDR1 is SGHRS and CDR2 is YFSETQ in the germline V gene. Deletions cut 3 bases from V and 3 bases from J, with 12 bases between. The CDR3 totals 14 residues.

The V gene is TRBV18, the J gene TRBJ1-2; possibly TRBD1 for D (6 bases). CDR3 length: 11 amino acids. CDR1 and CDR2 (germline): KGHSH, LQKENI. Between the trimmed V and J ends, which lost 3 bases and 12 bases, there was a span of 11 bases. The CDR3 is CASSPDRGHTF. CDR3 coding DNA: TGTGCCAGCTCACCTGATCGGGGGCACACCTTC.

The V gene is TRBV27, the J gene TRBJ2-2, with D possibly being TRBD1 (7 bases). The CDR3 consists of 15 residues. The V end lost 2 bases, the J end lost 6 bases, and 13 bases lay between the germline ends. The germline V gene has CDR1 MNHEY and CDR2 SMNVEV (reference sequence). CDR3 in DNA: TGTGCCAGCAGTTTACGGGCCAGGGGGGCCGGGGAGCTGTTTTTT. This codes for CASSLRARGAGELFF.

The chain joins TRBV12-3 or TRBV12-4 to TRBJ2-2; TRBD1 matches at 7 bases. The CDR3 loop spans 14 amino acids. Trimming removed 5 bases from V and 7 bases from J; junction bases left unmatched: 7. This CDR3 is CASSLDRVNGELFF. CDR3 DNA: TGTGCCAGCAGTCTCGACAGGGTGAACGGGGAGCTGTTTTTT.

V and J are TRBV7-9 and TRBJ2-3; 9 bases agree with TRBD2. Per germline, CDR1 SEHNR and CDR2 FQNEAQ (reference sequence). The CDR3 runs to 15 residues. Unmatched junction bases numbered 1, after V lost 3 bases and J lost 0 bases. The CDR3 sequence is CASSFTSGSTDTQYF. The CDR3 nucleotides read TGTGCCAGCAGCTTCACTAGCGGGAGCACAGATACGCAGTATTTT.

V gene TRBV5-4 combines with J gene TRBJ2-2; 7 bases align to TRBD2. Germline V gene sequence: CDR1 SGHNT, CDR2 YYREEE (reference sequence). V was pared by 3 bases and J by 5 bases, with 10 bases of the junction left unmatched. The CDR3 consists of 16 residues. CDR3 sequence (DNA): TGTGCCAGCAGCTCTCGCGGGAGAACCAAAACCGGGGAGCTGTTTTTT. It specifies CASSSRGRTKTGELFF. Full variable domain (missing parts from reference TRBV5-4 and TRBJ2-2): ETGVTQSPTHLIKTRGQQVTLRCSSQSGHNTVSWYQQALGQGPQFIFQYYREEENGRGNFPPRFSGLQFPNYSSELNVNALELDDSALYLCASSSRGRTKTGELFFGEGSRLTVL.

V gene TRBV9 combines with J gene TRBJ2-4, with 8 bases fitting TRBD1. V gave up 0 bases and J gave up 7 bases; unmatched junction bases: 3. The CDR3 length is 14 residues. In germline, CDR1 is SGDLS, CDR2 YYNGEE. The CDR3 protein is CASSVGTGGNIQYF. The CDR3 DNA follows: TGTGCCAGCAGCGTAGGTACAGGGGGGAACATTCAGTACTTC.

This chain links TRBV5-1 with TRBJ2-1; 8 bases line up with TRBD2. The CDR3 is 13 amino acids. CDR1 and CDR2 from the germline V gene are SGHRS and YFSETQ. The V and J ends lost 4 bases and 7 bases, in that order; junction bases with no gene match: 4. This chain's CDR3 is CASSPGGGNEQFF. In DNA form, the CDR3 reads TGCGCCAGCAGCCCGGGCGGGGGGAATGAGCAGTTCTTC.

This clonotype came up once. The rearrangement links TRBV6-6 to TRBJ2-5, with 11 bases aligning to TRBD1. Trimming at V came to 5 bases and at J to 5 bases, leaving 7 bases not matched to a gene. CDR1 and CDR2 (germline): MNHNY, SVGAGI (reference sequence). The CDR3 totals 15 residues. The CDR3 DNA reads TGTGCCAGCAGTCGGGGACAGGGGGACGTGGAGACCCAGTACTTC. This gives the protein CASSRGQGDVETQYF.

This chain uses TRBV12-3 or TRBV12-4 with TRBJ2-7, with D tentatively TRBD2 (6 bases). The CDR3 has 18 residues. Trimming removed 3 bases at V and 3 bases at J, with 24 bases between. The CDR3 protein is CASSLEQGGTASVYEQYF. The CDR3 DNA reads TGTGCCAGCAGTTTGGAGCAGGGCGGGACGGCAAGCGTCTACGAGCAGTACTTC.

V gene TRBV7-7 combines with J gene TRBJ2-5; 9 nucleotides line up with TRBD1. The germline gives CDR1 SSHAT, CDR2 FNYEAQ (reference sequence). This CDR3 region has 12 residues. The CDR3 is CASGTGTETQYF. The CDR3 DNA follows: TGTGCGTCGGGGACAGGGACTGAGACCCAGTACTTC.

The chain uses TRBV12-5 and TRBJ2-3; D perhaps matches TRBD1 (5 bases). CDR3 length: 12 residues. Between the trimmed V and J ends, which lost 3 bases and 4 bases, there was a span of 5 bases. The germline V gene has CDR1 LGHNT and CDR2 FRNRAP. The CDR3 region is CASGLGADTQYF. DNA for the CDR3: TGTGCTAGTGGTTTAGGGGCAGATACGCAGTATTTT.

The rearrangement uses TRBV6-6 and TRBJ2-3; D unclear. Trimming cost V 0 bases and J 5 bases, with 6 bases left between them. The CDR3 consists of 13 residues. The germline gives CDR1 MNHNY, CDR2 SVGAGI (reference sequence). This CDR3 reads CASSYSGGDTQYF. CDR3 bases: TGTGCCAGCAGTTACTCTGGCGGAGATACGCAGTATTTT.

The V call is TRBV29-1, the J call TRBJ1-5, with TRBD1 matching over 8 bases. V lost 5 bases and J lost 1; bases outside the gene matches: 4. The V gene's germline CDR1 is SQVTM and CDR2 ANQGSEA. The CDR3 contains 14 residues. CDR3 amino acids: CSVQTGGSNQPQHF. CDR3 bases: TGCAGCGTTCAAACAGGGGGAAGCAATCAGCCCCAGCATTTT.

This chain uses TRBV6-5 with TRBJ2-2; tentatively, D is TRBD1 (5 bases). Germline CDR1 reads MNHEY; CDR2 reads SVGAGI. V was trimmed by 2 bases and J by 0 bases, leaving 7 bases between them. The CDR3 runs to 15 residues. CDR3 in amino acids: CASSYGRANTGELFF. CDR3 DNA: TGTGCCAGCAGTTACGGCAGGGCGAACACCGGGGAGCTGTTTTTT.

The rearrangement joins TRBV30 to TRBJ1-2; D gene unclear. The germline V gene has CDR1 GTSNPN and CDR2 SVGIG (reference sequence). V was shortened by 3 bases and J by 8 bases, with 10 bases between the two germline ends. The length of the CDR3 is 11 residues. The CDR3 spells CAWSRGGGYTF. The CDR3 DNA follows: TGTGCCTGGAGCCGGGGTGGCGGCTACACCTTC.

This chain joins TRBV20-1 and TRBJ2-4; TRBD2 matches 9 bases. Per the germline V gene, CDR1 is DFQATT and CDR2 is SNEGSKA (reference sequence). The CDR3 is made up of 14 amino acids. V trimming: 0 bases; J trimming: 5 bases; junction bases outside the gene matches: 2. The CDR3 protein is CSARDPSGENIQYF. In DNA, the CDR3 is TGCAGTGCTAGAGACCCTAGCGGGGAAAACATTCAGTACTTC.

The chain carries TRBV28 and TRBJ2-7; 9 positions agree with TRBD2. In germline, CDR1 is MDHEN, CDR2 SYDVKM. This CDR3 is built from 15 residues. Losses at the gene ends were 5 bases for V and 2 bases for J; bases not matched to a gene: 7. CDR3: CASSVGLANTYEQYF. The CDR3 nucleotides read TGTGCCAGCAGTGTCGGACTAGCGAATACCTACGAGCAGTACTTC.

This clonotype was seen once. The chain is built from TRBV6-5 and TRBJ2-7; D is undetermined. Deletions cut 6 bases from V and 2 bases from J, with 17 bases between. Germline lookup yields CDR1 MNHEY and CDR2 SVGAGI. CDR3 length: 15 residues. The CDR3 bases are TGTGCCAGCAGCAAAACCCGCACAGTAGCCTACGAGCAGTACTTC. The encoded protein is CASSKTRTVAYEQYF.

This rearrangement joins TRBV7-9 to TRBJ2-5, with a weak D call TRBD2 (5 bases). Germline CDR1 and CDR2: SEHNR and FQNEAQ (reference sequence). With 3 bases removed from V and 2 bases from J, the gap between germline ends came to 10 bases. The CDR3 has 14 amino acids. The CDR3: CASSFGGGQETQYF. In nucleotides, the CDR3 is TGTGCCAGCAGCTTCGGTGGCGGGCAAGAGACCCAGTACTTC.

This clonotype was found once. The chain links TRBV29-1 to TRBJ1-1; weak D call: TRBD1 (5 bases). This CDR3 has 13 residues. Trimming pared 6 bases from V and 0 bases from J, leaving 11 bases between. Germline V gene sequence: CDR1 SQVTM, CDR2 ANQGSEA. The CDR3, as DNA: TGCAGCGTGACAGCAAGTATGAACACTGAAGCTTTCTTT. Amino acids: CSVTASMNTEAFF.

The chain uses TRBV19 and TRBJ1-2; 9 nucleotides align to TRBD1. Germline CDR1 LNHDA, CDR2 SQIVND (reference sequence). J lost 4 bases, V lost 6 bases, and 6 bases had no gene match. The CDR3 totals 14 residues. In nucleotides, the CDR3 is TGTGCCAGTAGGTTTGACAGGGGGATCTATGGCTACACCTTC. It encodes CASRFDRGIYGYTF.

This chain connects TRBV5-1 to TRBJ2-1; TRBD2 matches at 9 bases. Per germline, CDR1 SGHRS and CDR2 YFSETQ. The ends lost 0 bases at V and 6 bases at J; junction bases unmatched: 16. This CDR3 region has 19 residues. CDR3 bases: TGCGCCAGCAGCTTGGTGGGGGGTGAGTCTAGCGGGAACCTCAATGAGCAGTTCTTC. Translating gives CASSLVGGESSGNLNEQFF. Looking up the rest from reference TRBV5-1 and TRBJ2-1 gives the full variable domain: KAGVTQTPRYLIKTRGQQVTLSCSPISGHRSVSWYQQTPGQGLQFLFEYFSETQRNKGNFPGRFSGRQFSNSRSEMNVSTLELGDSALYLCASSLVGGESSGNLNEQFFGPGTRLTVL.

J is TRBJ1-2 and V is TRBV28; a possible D gene is TRBD1 (6 bases). This CDR3 region has 13 residues. Germline V gives CDR1 MDHEN, CDR2 SYDVKM. Trimming shortened V by 7 bases and J by 6 bases, and 15 bases separated the two germline ends. CDR3 region: CASTLPGGDGYTF. In nucleotides, the CDR3 is TGTGCCAGCACACTGCCGGGGGGCGATGGCTACACCTTC.